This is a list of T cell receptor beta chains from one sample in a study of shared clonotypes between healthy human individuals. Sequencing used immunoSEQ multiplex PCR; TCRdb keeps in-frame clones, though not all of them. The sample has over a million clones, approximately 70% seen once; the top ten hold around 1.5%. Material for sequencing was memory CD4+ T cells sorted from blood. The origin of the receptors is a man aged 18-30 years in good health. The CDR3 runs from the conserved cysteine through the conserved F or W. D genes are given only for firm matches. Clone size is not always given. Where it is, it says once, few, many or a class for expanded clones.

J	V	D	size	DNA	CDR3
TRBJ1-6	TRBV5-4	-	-	TGTGCCAGCAGCTTGGGGTCTAACTCACCCCTCCACTTT	CASSLGSNSPLHF
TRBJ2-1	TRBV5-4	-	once	TGTGCCAGCAGCTTGGCGGGATTCGAAGGGGATGAGCAGTTCTTC	CASSLAGFEGDEQFF
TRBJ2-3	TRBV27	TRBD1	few	TGTGCCAGCAGGACAGGGGCCACAGATACGCAGTATTTT	CASRTGATDTQYF
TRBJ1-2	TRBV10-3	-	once	TGTGCCATCACCGCTGGATATAACTATGGCTACACCTTC	CAITAGYNYGYTF
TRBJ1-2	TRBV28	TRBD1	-	TGTGCCAGCCGGACAGGAGATACCAACTATGGCTACACCTTC	CASRTGDTNYGYTF
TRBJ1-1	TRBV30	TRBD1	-	TGTGCCTGGGCTATGGGGACAGGCCTCGGGAACACTGAAGCTTTCTTT	CAWAMGTGLGNTEAFF
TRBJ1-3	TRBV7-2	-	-	TGTGCCAGCAGCTTAGGGGGCGCGTCTGGAAACACCATATATTTT	CASSLGGASGNTIYF
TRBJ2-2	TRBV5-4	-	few	TGTGCCAGCAGCTTTGTGGGGAACACCGGGGAGCTGTTTTTT	CASSFVGNTGELFF
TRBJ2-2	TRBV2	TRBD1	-	TGTGCCAGCAGACGCGGACAGGTGCTCACCGGGGAGCTGTTTTTT	CASRRGQVLTGELFF
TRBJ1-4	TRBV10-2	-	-	TGCGCCAGCAGTGAGAGGGGAGGTGAAAAACTGTTTTTT	CASSERGGEKLFF
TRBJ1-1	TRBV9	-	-	TGTGCCAGCAGCGTCCAACCCCAGGGGACGAACACTGAAGCTTTCTTT	CASSVQPQGTNTEAFF
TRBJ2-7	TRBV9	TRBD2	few	TGTGCCAGCAGCGTGAGGACTAGCGGGAGAAACGAGCAGTACTTC	CASSVRTSGRNEQYF
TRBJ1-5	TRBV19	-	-	TGTGCCAGTAGTATCCCCGGGGGACGGCAGCCCCAGCATTTT	CASSIPGGRQPQHF
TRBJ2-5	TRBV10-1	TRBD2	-	TGCGCCAGCAGTGAGTCCGGGGGAGGGGAGACCCAGTACTTC	CASSESGGGETQYF
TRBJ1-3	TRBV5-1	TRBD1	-	TGCGCCAGCAGCCCCTCGCCGCAGGGGGCTGGAAACACCATATATTTT	CASSPSPQGAGNTIYF
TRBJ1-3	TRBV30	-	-	TGTGCCTGGAGCGGTGGCGTGGTAGGAAACACCATATATTTT	CAWSGGVVGNTIYF
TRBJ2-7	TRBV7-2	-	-	TGTGCCAGCAGCTTAGAGGTTGGTAGGCTCAGGAGCGAGCAGTACTTC	CASSLEVGRLRSEQYF
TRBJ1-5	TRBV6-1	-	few	TGTGCCAGCAGTGAGTCCAGAATCAATCAGCCCCAGCATTTT	CASSESRINQPQHF
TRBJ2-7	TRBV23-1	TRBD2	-	TGCGCCAGCAGTCAAGGGGGTCGGAACGGACTAGCTGACTACTACGAGCAGTACTTC	CASSQGGRNGLADYYEQYF
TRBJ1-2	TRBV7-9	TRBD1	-	TGTGCCAGCAGCTTAGTAGGGGGCAGCTACACCTTC	CASSLVGGSYTF
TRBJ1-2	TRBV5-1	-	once	TGCGCCAGCAGCTTGGATGGGAACGGCTACACCTTC	CASSLDGNGYTF
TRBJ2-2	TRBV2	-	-	TGTGCCAGCAGGGAGGGAACTAACACCGGGGAGCTGTTTTTT	CASREGTNTGELFF
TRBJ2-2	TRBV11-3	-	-	TGTGCCAGCAGCTTAGCCGCGAACTCCAGGGAGCTGTTTTTT	CASSLAANSRELFF
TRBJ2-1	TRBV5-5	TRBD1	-	TGTGCCAGCAGCAACCCGGACAGGACCTTAAGGAATGAGCAGTTCTTC	CASSNPDRTLRNEQFF
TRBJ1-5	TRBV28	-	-	TGTGCCAGCAGTTTACTTCAGGGCCTCAATCAGCCCCAGCATTTT	CASSLLQGLNQPQHF
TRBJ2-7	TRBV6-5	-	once	TGTGCCAGCAGTCCAGACAGAGGTTACGAGCAGTACTTC	CASSPDRGYEQYF
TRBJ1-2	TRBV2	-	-	TGTGCCAGCAGTGTGTCCGATGGCTACACCTTC	CASSVSDGYTF
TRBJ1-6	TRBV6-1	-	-	TGTGCCAGCAGTTCAGGGAGTACTTCACCCCTCCACTTT	CASSSGSTSPLHF
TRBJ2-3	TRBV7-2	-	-	TGTGCCAGCAGCCCCGGTCTAGCAGCAGATACGCAGTATTTT	CASSPGLAADTQYF
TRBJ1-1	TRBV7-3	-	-	TGTGCCAGCAGCTTATACAGGTACACTGAAGCTTTCTTT	CASSLYRYTEAFF
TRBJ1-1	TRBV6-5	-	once	TGTGCCAGCAGTTATGCGTCAGGGCTGGGCACTGAAGCTTTCTTT	CASSYASGLGTEAFF
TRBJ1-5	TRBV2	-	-	TGTGCCAGCAGTGAAGGGGGTTATAGCAATCAGCCCCAGCATTTT	CASSEGGYSNQPQHF
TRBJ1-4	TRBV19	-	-	TGTGCCAGTAGTACAAATCTAGGGGTTGGAAAACTGTTTTTT	CASSTNLGVGKLFF
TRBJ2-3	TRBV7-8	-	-	TGTGCCAGCAGCTTAGCGCTAAGGGGAGTGGCGCAGTATTTT	CASSLALRGVAQYF
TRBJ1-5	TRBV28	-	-	TGTGCCAGCCGATACGGCGGGGGTTCGTCGAATCAGCCCCAGCATTTT	CASRYGGGSSNQPQHF
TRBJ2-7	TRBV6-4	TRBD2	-	TGTGCCAGCAGTGATTCCGCTGCGGGAGGAAGCCGTCGGACCTCCTACGAGCAGTACTTC	CASSDSAAGGSRRTSYEQYF
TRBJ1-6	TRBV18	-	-	TGTGCCAGCTCACCGACGGGGGGGGCCCGTTCACCCCTCCACTTT	CASSPTGGARSPLHF
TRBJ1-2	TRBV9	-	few	TGTGCCAGCAGCGTATCAGATAACTATGGCTACACCTTC	CASSVSDNYGYTF
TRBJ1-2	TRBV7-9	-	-	TGTGCCAGCAGCCTACGTGGATATGGCTACACCTTC	CASSLRGYGYTF
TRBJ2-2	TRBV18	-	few	TGTGCCAGCTCACCATCCATCACTCCCACCGGGGAGCTGTTTTTT	CASSPSITPTGELFF
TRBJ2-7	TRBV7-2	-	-	TGTGCCAGCAGCTTAGATACAGGGATCTTTCCCAAGTGGGGGTACGAGCAGTACTTC	CASSLDTGIFPKWGYEQYF
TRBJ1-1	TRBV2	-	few	TGTGCCAGCAGCCGGACGGGCGGCCCAGCTTTCTTT	CASSRTGGPAFF
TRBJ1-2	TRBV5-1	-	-	TGCGCCAGCAGCTTGGATGGGGGGCATGGCTACACCTTC	CASSLDGGHGYTF
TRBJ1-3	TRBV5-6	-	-	TGTGCCAGCAGCTTGAATCGGTTAGGATTCTCTGGAAACACCATATATTTT	CASSLNRLGFSGNTIYF
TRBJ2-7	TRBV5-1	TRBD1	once	TGCGCCAGCAGCTTGACGACAGGGGGATCCTACGAGCAGTACTTC	CASSLTTGGSYEQYF
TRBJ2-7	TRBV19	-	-	TGTGCCAGTACCCCCACTAGCATAAACGAGCAGTACTTC	CASTPTSINEQYF
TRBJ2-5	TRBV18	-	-	TGTGCCAGCCATGGGCCCCAAGAGACCCAGTACTTC	CASHGPQETQYF
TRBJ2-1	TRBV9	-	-	TGTGCCAGCAGCCCCCCCCCGGAAGGCTCCTACAATGAGCAGTTCTTC	CASSPPPEGSYNEQFF
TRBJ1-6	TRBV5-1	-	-	TGCGCCAGCAGCATGGACCCGCTACAGGGTTTGCCACCCCTCCACTTT	CASSMDPLQGLPPLHF
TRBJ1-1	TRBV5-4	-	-	TGTGCCAGCACCAGGGGAACTGAAGCTTTCTTT	CASTRGTEAFF
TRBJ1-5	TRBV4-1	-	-	TGCGCCAGCAGGGGTGAGCAAGGTCAGCCCCAGCATTTT	CASRGEQGQPQHF
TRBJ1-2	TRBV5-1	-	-	TGCGCCAGCAGCAAGGACAGTTATGGCTACACCTTC	CASSKDSYGYTF
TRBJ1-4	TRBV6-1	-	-	TGTGCCAGCAGTGAATGGAGGGGTGAAAAACTGTTTTTT	CASSEWRGEKLFF
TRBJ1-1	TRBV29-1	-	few	TGCAGCGCTGTGTGGGTGAACACTGAAGCTTTCTTT	CSAVWVNTEAFF
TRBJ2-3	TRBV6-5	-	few	TGTGCCAGCAGTTACAGCCTGGGAAACACAGATACGCAGTATTTT	CASSYSLGNTDTQYF